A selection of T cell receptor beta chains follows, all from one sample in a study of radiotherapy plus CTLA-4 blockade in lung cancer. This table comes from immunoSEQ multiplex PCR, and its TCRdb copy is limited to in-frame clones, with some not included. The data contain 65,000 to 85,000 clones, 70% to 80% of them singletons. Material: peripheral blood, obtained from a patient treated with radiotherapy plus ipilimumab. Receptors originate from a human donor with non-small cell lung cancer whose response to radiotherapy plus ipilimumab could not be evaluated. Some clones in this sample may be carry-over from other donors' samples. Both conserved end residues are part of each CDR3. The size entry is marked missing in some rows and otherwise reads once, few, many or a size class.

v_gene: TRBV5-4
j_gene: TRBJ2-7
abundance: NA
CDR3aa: CASSSRTSGTYEQYF

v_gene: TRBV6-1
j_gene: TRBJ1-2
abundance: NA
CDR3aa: CATPWGQGSYGYTF

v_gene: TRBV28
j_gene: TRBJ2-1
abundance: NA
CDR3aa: CASSSSSGAYNEQFF

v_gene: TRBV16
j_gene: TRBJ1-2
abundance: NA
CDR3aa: CASSQLVGTTSGYGYTF

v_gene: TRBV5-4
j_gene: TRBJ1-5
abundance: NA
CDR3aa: CATTHGGQAPRQPQHF

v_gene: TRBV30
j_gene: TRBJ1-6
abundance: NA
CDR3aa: CAWSVWGENSPLHF

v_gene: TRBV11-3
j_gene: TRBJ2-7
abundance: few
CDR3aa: CASSSDNSGDEQYF

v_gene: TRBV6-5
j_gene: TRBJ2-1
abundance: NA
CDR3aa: CASSQQGGGYNEQFF

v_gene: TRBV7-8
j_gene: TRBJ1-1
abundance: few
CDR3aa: CASRGGYTEAFF

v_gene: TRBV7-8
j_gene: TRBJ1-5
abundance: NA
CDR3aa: CASSPFRGYDQPQHF

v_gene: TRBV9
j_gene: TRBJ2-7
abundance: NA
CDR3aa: CASSPPDRFYEQYF

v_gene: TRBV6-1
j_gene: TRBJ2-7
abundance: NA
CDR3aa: CASSRTGDSYEQYF

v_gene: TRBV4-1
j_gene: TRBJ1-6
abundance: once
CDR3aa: CASSQGDSINSPLHF

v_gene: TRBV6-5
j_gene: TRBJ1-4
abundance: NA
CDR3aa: CASSPRRFGEKLFF

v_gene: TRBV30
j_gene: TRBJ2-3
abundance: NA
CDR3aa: CAWSVRGPDTQYF

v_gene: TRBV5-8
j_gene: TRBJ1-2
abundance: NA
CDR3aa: CASSLRPTGAYGYTF

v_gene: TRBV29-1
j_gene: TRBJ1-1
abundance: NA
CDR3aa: CSVDFRGGTEAFF

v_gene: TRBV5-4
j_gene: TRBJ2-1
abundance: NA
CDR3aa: CASSLEQGGYNEQFF

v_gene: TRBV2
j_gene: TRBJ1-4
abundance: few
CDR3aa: CASSAGQATNEKLFF

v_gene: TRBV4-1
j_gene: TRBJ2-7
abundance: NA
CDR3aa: CASSHGPQVAYEQYF

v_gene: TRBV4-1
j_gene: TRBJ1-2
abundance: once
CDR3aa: CASSQGAGNLYGYTF

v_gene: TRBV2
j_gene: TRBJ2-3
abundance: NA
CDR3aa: CASRKGLAATDTQYF

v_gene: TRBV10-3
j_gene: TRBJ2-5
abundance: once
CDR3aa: CAISEAGGTETQYF

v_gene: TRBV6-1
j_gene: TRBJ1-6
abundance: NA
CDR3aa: CASNEGLKSPLHF

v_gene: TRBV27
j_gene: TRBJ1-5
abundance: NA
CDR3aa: CASSYRQNNQPQHF

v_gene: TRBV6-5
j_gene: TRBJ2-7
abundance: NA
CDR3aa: CASSALRTGQYEQYF

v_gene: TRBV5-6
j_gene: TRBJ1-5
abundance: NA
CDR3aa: CASSSSGIISHQPQHF

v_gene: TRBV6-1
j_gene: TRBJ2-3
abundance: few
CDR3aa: CASSGQGADTQYF

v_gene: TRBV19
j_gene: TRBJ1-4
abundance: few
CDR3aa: CASSIRRGVGEKLFF

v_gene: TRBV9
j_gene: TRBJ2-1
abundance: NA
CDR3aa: CASSVGGRVQPYEQFF

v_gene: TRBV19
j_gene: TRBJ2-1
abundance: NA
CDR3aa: CASSNQPLAGAVYNEQFF

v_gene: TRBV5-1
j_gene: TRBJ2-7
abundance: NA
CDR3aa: CASRTSVPHEQYF

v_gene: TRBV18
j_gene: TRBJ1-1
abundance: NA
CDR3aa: CASSPTGANTEAFF

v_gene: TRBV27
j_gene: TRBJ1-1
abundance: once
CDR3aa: CASSSINTGDTEAFF

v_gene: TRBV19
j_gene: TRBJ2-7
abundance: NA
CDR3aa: CASSTTGSSSYEQYF

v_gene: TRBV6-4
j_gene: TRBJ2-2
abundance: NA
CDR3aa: CASSDGGAGELFF

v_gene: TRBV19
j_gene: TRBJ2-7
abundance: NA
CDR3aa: CASSIGVGGYEQYF

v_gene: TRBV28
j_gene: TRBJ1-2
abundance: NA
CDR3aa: CASSLNRASYGYTF

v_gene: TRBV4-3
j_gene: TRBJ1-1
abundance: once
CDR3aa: CASSQAHMNTEAFF

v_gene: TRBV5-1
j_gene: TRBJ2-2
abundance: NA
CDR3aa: CASSLSGNTGELFF

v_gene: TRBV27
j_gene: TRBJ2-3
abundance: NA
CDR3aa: CASSYGGADTQYF

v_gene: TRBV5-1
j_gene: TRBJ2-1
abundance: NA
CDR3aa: CASSFGGTSGGAVNEQFF

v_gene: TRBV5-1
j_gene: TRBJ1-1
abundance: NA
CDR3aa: CASSFLGGTGDTEAFF

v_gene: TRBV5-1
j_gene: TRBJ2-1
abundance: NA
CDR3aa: CASSLGGGPYNEQFF

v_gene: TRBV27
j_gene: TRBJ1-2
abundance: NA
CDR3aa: CASSFQGRVSGYTF

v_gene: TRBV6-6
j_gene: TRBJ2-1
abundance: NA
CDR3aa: CASSTDRDNEQFF

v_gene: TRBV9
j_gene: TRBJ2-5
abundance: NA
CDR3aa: CASSPWTSGGRGETQYF

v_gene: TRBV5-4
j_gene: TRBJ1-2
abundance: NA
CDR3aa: CASRSAVGGGYTF

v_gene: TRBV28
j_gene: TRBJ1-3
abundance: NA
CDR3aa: CASSSLPRTGENTIYF

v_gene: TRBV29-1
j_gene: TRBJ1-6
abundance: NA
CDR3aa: CSVWAVYNSPLHF

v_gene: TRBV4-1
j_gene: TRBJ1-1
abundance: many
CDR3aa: CASSGQVNTEAFF

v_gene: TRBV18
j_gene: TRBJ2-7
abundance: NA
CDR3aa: CASSPGSNRGPEQYF

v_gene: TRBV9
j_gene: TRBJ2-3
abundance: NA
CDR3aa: CASSVGASGGAIDTQYF

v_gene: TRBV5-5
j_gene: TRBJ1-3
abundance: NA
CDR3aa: CASSLTAGVGNTIYF

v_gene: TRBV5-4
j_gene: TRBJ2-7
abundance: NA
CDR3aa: CASSFPGLRQNEQYF

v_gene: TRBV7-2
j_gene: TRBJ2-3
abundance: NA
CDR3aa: CASSLLSGTGRDTQYF

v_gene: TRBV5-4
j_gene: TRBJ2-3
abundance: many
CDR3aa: CASTQRAITDTQYF

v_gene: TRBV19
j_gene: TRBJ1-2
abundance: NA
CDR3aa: CASSIEPGQGRYGYTF

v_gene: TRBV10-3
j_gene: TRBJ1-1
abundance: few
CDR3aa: CAISETGGQDTEAFF